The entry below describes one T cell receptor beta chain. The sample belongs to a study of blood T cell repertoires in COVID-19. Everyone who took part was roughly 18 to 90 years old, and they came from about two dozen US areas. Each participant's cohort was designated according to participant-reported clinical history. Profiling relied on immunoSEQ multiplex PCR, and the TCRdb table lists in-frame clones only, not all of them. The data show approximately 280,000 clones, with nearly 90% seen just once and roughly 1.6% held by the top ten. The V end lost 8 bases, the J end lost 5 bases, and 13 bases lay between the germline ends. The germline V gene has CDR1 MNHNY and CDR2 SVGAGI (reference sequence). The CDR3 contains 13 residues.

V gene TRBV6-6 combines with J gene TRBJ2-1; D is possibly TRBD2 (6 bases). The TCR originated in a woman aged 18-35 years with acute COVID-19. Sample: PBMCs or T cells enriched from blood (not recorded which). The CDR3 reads CASLSGANNEQFF. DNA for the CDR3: TGTGCCAGCCTGTCGGGAGCCAACAATGAGCAGTTCTTC.